The entry that follows covers one T cell receptor beta chain sequence. In the authors' workflow: How many nucleated cells were present was estimated from reference gene primer amplification. Repertoires were generated with immunoSEQ multiplex PCR, while TCRdb's copy carries only in-frame clones and drops some. V and J calls and clone size are those listed in that table; D and trimming were worked out from the DNA. The table records 150,000 or so clones, approximately 81% of them present only once. This specimen comes from a study of blood T cell repertoires in COVID-19. About the study: Samples came from the United States, Italy and Spain, spanning acute and convalescent COVID-19.

In germline, CDR1 is LGHNA, CDR2 YSLEER. V shed 0 bases and J 3 bases; nucleotides not matched to a gene: 6. The CDR3 is made up of 16 amino acids. The clonotype originates from a human donor in a cohort sampled during active COVID-19. What was sequenced was peripheral blood. This chain uses TRBV4-3 with TRBJ1-2; 8 bases map to TRBD1. CDR3 DNA sequence: TGCGCCAGCAGCCAAGAGTGGCAGGGGGCCTACTATGGCTACACCTTC. It yields the protein CASSQEWQGAYYGYTF.